Listed here are 5 T cell receptor beta chains from one sample, sequenced in a study of blood T cell repertoires in COVID-19. The assay was immunoSEQ multiplex PCR, and TCRdb's table has in-frame clones only and misses some. The table shows about 110,000 clones, with roughly 82% occurring only once. Input material: peripheral blood. Receptors originate from a woman aged 55 to 70 with acute or convalescent COVID-19.

V gene TRBV12-3 or TRBV12-4 combines with J gene TRBJ1-1, with TRBD1 matching over 7 bases. The J segment lost 6 bases and the V segment lost 7 bases, leaving 8 bases of the junction unmatched. The CDR3 runs 13 residues. The CDR3 protein is CASTRTGQAEAFF. The CDR3 bases are TGTGCCAGCACCCGCACCGGACAGGCTGAAGCTTTCTTT.

This clone appeared a single time. The V call is TRBV4-3, the J call TRBJ1-1; D perhaps matches TRBD1 (6 bases). Germline assignment: CDR1 LGHNA and CDR2 YSLEER. Trimming left V 4 bases short and J 1 base short, with 10 bases between. The length of the CDR3 is 14 residues. The CDR3 nucleotides read TGCGCCAGCAGCCTACAGGGAAAGAACACTGAAGCTTTCTTT. This translates into CASSLQGKNTEAFF.

This clone appeared a single time. The chain joins TRBV3-1 (or the pseudogene TRBV3-2) to TRBJ1-1; 7 nucleotides line up with TRBD1. Germline CDR1 is LGHDT and CDR2 is YNNKEL (reference sequence). Trimming took 3 bases from V and 11 from J; bases not matched to a gene: 12. This CDR3 contains 14 residues. As DNA, the CDR3 is TGTGCCAGCAGCCAGGCTGACAGGGCCCGTGACGCTTTCTTT. It is translated as CASSQADRARDAFF.

The chain joins TRBV7-3 to TRBJ1-1, with no clear D. The CDR3 totals 13 residues. The V gene's germline CDR1 is SGHTA and CDR2 FQGTGA. Trimming cost V 5 bases and J 4 bases, with 11 bases left between them. CDR3 DNA: TGTGCCAGCAGCCCGTCCCCGGTCACTGAAGCTTTCTTT. This encodes CASSPSPVTEAFF.

The V and J genes are TRBV3-1 (or the pseudogene TRBV3-2) and TRBJ1-5; 8 bases match TRBD1. The CDR3 extends over 16 amino acids. Trimming cost V 4 bases and J 4 bases; bases outside gene matches: 9. The germline gives CDR1 LGHDT, CDR2 YNNKEL (reference sequence). CDR3 protein: CASSLSQTGANQPQHF. The CDR3 region has the DNA TGTGCCAGCAGCCTAAGTCAGACAGGGGCTAATCAGCCCCAGCATTTT.